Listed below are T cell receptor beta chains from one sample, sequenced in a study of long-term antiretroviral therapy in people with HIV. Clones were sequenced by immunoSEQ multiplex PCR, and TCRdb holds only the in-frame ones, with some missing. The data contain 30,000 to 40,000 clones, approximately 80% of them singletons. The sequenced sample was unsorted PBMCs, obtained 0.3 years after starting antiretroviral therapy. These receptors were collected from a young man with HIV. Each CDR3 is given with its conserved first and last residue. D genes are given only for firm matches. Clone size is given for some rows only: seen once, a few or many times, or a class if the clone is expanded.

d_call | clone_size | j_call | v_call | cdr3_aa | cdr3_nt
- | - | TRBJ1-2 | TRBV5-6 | CASSLVPSGYTF | TGTGCCAGCAGCTTGGTTCCGAGTGGCTACACCTTC
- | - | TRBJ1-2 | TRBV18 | CASSRSSGSYGYTF | TGTGCCAGCTCCCGAAGTTCGGGATCTTATGGCTACACCTTC
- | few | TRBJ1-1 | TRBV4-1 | CASTAFDGGTEAFF | TGCGCCAGCACCGCTTTCGACGGTGGAACTGAAGCTTTCTTT
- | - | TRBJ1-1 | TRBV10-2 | CASSRQDYTEAFF | TGCGCCAGCAGCCGACAGGACTACACTGAAGCTTTCTTT
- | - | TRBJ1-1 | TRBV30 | CAWDQNPDPMNTEAFF | TGTGCCTGGGATCAAAACCCGGACCCCATGAACACTGAAGCTTTCTTT
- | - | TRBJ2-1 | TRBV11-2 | CASRSPGRRWDEQFF | TGTGCCAGCAGATCTCCGGGACGCCGATGGGATGAGCAGTTCTTC
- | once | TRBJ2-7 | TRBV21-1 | CASTSPEEGIEDYEQYF | TGTGCCAGCACCTCACCAGAAGAGGGCATTGAAGACTACGAGCAGTACTTC
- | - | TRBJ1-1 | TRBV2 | CASSRETNTEAFF | TGTGCCAGCAGCCGGGAAACGAACACTGAAGCTTTCTTT
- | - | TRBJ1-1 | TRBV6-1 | CASSFRTEANTEAFF | TGTGCCAGCAGTTTCCGGACCGAAGCGAACACTGAAGCTTTCTTT
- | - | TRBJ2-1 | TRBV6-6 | CASSYSGHYNEQFF | TGTGCCAGCAGTTACTCGGGTCACTACAATGAGCAGTTCTTC
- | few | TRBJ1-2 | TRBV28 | CASSLIRGANYGYTF | TGTGCCAGCAGTTTAATCAGGGGTGCTAACTATGGCTACACCTTC
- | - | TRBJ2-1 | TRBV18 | CASSRLQGTYNEQFF | TGTGCCAGCTCACGACTACAGGGAACCTACAATGAGCAGTTCTTC
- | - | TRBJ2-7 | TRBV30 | CAWSPSYEQYF | TGTGCCTGGAGTCCCTCATACGAGCAGTACTTC
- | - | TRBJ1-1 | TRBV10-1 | CASSDWDTEAFF | TGCGCCAGCAGTGATTGGGACACTGAAGCTTTCTTT
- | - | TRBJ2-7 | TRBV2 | CASSLLESYEQYF | TGTGCCAGCAGTCTACTAGAGTCCTACGAGCAGTACTTC
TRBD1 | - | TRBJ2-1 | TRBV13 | CASSLGFVGTEFF | TGTGCCAGCAGCTTAGGTTTCGTCGGGACAGAGTTCTTC
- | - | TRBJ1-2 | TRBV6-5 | CASSRSQGTNYGYTF | TGTGCCAGCAGCCGTAGCCAGGGTACTAACTATGGCTACACCTTC
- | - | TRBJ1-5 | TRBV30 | CAWSGSNQPQHF | TGTGCCTGGAGTGGAAGTAATCAGCCCCAGCATTTT
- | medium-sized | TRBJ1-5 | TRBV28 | CASSFPPIYSNQPQHF | TGTGCCAGCAGTTTCCCCCCTATTTATAGCAATCAGCCCCAGCATTTT
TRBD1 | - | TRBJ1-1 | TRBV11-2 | CASQRQGAITMNTEAFF | TGTGCCAGCCAGAGGCAGGGGGCTATTACCATGAACACTGAAGCTTTCTTT
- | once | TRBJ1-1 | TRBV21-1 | CARYRGMNTEAFF | TGTGCCAGGTACAGGGGAATGAACACTGAAGCTTTCTTT
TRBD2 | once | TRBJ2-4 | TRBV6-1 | CASSEGGGGRIQYF | TGTGCCAGCAGTGAAGGGGGCGGGGGACGCATTCAGTACTTC
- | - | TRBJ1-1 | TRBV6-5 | CASRVSQGNTEAFF | TGTGCCAGTAGAGTCTCCCAGGGGAACACTGAAGCTTTCTTT
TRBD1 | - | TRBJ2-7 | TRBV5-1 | CASSTRQGVYEQYF | TGCGCCAGCAGCACACGACAGGGGGTCTACGAGCAGTACTTC
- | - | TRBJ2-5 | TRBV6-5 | CASSDRQETQYF | TGTGCCAGCAGTGACAGACAAGAGACCCAGTACTTC
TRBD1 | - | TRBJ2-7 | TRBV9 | CASSPGTGGSYEQYF | TGTGCCAGCAGCCCCGGGACAGGGGGATCCTACGAGCAGTACTTC
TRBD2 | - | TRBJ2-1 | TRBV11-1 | CASSSTQAGVYNEQFF | TGTGCCAGCAGCTCAACCCAAGCGGGGGTCTACAATGAGCAGTTCTTC
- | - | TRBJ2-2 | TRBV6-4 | CASSDSGQPGELFF | TGTGCCAGCAGTGACTCAGGACAGCCCGGGGAGCTGTTTTTT
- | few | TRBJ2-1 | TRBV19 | CASSILSGAQYYNEQFF | TGTGCCAGTAGTATACTTTCAGGGGCCCAATACTACAATGAGCAGTTCTTC
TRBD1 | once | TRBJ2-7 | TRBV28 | CASSLGQPLALEQYF | TGTGCCAGCAGTTTGGGACAGCCCCTGGCCCTCGAGCAGTACTTC
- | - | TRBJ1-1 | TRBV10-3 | CAISESWETGTEAFF | TGTGCCATCAGTGAGTCTTGGGAGACGGGTACTGAAGCTTTCTTT
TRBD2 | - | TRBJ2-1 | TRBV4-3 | CASSPRLAYNEQFF | TGCGCCAGCAGCCCTCGACTAGCTTACAATGAGCAGTTCTTC
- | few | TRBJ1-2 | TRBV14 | CASSHLSGTRPLTF | TGTGCCAGCAGCCATCTTTCCGGGACGCGACCACTCACCTTC
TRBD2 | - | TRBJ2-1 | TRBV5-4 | CASSPPASGRHEQFF | TGTGCCAGCAGCCCACCGGCTAGCGGGAGGCATGAGCAGTTCTTC
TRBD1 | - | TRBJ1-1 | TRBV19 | CASFSDRGPLNTEAFF | TGTGCCAGTTTCTCCGACAGGGGCCCCCTTAACACTGAAGCTTTCTTT
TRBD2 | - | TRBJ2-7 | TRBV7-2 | CASSLATSSSYEQYF | TGTGCCAGCAGCTTAGCGACTAGCTCCTCCTACGAGCAGTACTTC
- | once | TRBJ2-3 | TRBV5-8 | CASSFGLSTTSTDTQYF | TGTGCCAGCAGCTTCGGCCTCTCGACAACTAGCACAGATACGCAGTATTTT
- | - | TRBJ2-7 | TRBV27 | CASSYDGSSYEQYF | TGTGCCAGCAGTTATGATGGGAGCTCCTACGAGCAGTACTTC
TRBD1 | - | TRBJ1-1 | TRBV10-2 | CASNQDRVDSAFF | TGCGCCAGCAACCAAGACAGGGTGGATTCAGCTTTCTTT
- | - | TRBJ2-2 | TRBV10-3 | CAIRVVNTGELFF | TGTGCCATCAGGGTGGTTAACACCGGGGAGCTGTTTTTT
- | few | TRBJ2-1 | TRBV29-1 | CSVPVSQSNEQFF | TGCAGCGTTCCGGTCAGCCAATCCAATGAGCAGTTCTTC
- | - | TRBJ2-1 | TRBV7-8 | CASSLEIYNEQFF | TGTGCCAGCAGCTTAGAAATCTACAATGAGCAGTTCTTC
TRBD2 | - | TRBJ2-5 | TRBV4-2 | CASSQDGGRVETQYF | TGTGCCAGCAGCCAAGATGGCGGGAGGGTCGAGACCCAGTACTTC